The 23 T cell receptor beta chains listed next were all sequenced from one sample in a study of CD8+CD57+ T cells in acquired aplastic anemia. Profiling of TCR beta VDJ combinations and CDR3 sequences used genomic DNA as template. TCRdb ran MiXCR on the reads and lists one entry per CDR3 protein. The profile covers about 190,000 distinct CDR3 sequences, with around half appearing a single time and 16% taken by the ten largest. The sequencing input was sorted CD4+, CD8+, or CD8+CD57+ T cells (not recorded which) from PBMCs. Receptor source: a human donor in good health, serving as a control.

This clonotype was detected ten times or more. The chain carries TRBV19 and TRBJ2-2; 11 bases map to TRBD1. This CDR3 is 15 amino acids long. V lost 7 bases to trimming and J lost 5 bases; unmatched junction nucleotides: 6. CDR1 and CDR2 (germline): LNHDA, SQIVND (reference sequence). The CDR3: CASMGTGGWTGELFF. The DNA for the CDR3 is TGTGCCAGTATGGGGACAGGGGGTTGGACCGGGGAGCTGTTTTTT. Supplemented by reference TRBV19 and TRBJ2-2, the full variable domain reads DGGITQSPKYLFRKEGQNVTLSCEQNLNHDAMYWYRQDPGQGLRLIYYSQIVNDFQKGDIAEGYSVSREKKESFPLTVTSAQKNPTAFYLCASMGTGGWTGELFFGEGSRLTVL.

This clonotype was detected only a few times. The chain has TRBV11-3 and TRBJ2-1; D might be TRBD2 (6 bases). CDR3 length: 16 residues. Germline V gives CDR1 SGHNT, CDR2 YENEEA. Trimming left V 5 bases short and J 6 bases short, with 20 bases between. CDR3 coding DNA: TGTGCCAGCAGCCCCCCAGTCGCGCGGGGTGCCAATGAGCAGTTCTTC. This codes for CASSPPVARGANEQFF.

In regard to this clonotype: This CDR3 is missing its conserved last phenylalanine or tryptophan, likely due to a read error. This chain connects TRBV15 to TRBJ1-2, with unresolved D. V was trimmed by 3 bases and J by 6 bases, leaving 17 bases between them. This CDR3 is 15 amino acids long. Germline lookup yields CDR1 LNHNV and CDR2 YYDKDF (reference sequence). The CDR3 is CATSRDVESADGYTL. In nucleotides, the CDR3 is TGTGCCACCAGCAGGGACGTAGAGAGTGCAGATGGCTACACCCTC.

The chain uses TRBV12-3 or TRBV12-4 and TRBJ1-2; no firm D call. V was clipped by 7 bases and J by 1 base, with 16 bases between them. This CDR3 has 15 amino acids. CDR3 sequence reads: CASNSSDGVNYGYTF. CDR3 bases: TGTGCCAGCAATTCCTCGGACGGTGTTAACTATGGCTACACCTTC.

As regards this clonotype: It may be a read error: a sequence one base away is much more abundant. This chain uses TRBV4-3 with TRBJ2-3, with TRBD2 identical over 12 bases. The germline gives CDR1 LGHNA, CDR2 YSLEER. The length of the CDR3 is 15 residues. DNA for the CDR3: TGCGCCAGCAGCAGGACTAGCGGGGACACAGGTACGCAGTATTTT. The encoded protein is CASSRTSGDTGTQYF.

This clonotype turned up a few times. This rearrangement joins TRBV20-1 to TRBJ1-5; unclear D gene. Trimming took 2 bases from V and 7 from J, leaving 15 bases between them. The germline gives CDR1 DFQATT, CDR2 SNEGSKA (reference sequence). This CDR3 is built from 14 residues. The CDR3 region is CSARNVGQEQPQHF. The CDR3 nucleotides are TGCAGTGCTAGAAACGTTGGCCAGGAACAGCCCCAGCATTTT.

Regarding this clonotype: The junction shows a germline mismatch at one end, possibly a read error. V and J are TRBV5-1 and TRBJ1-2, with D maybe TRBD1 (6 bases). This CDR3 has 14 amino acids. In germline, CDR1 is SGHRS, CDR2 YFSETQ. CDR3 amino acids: CASSEVQGVYGYTF. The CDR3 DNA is TGTGCCAGCAGTGAGGTACAGGGCGTATATGGCTACACCTTT.

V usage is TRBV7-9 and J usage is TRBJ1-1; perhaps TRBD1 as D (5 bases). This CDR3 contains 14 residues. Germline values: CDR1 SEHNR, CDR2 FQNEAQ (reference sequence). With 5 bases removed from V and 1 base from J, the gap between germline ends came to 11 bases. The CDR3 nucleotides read TGTGCCAGCAGCCTCCTCGGGGGGAACACTGAAGCTTTCTTT. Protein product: CASSLLGGNTEAFF.

The CDR3 is CASSLGPRSTEETQYF. The DNA for the CDR3 is TGTGCCAGCAGCTTAGGACCCCGATCGACCGAAGAGACCCAGTACTTC. The rearrangement uses TRBV7-9 and TRBJ2-5; no clear D gene. V was trimmed by 1 base and J by 3 bases, leaving 15 bases between them. The CDR3 is 16 residues long. CDR1 is SEHNR and CDR2 is FQNEAQ in the germline V gene (reference sequence).

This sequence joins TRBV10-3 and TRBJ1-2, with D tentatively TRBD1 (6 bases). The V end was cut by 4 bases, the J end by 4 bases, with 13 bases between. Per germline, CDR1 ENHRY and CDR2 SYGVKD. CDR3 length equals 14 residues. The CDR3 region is CAISAGRGGYGYTF. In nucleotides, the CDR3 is TGTGCCATCAGTGCGGGCAGGGGCGGCTATGGCTACACCTTC.

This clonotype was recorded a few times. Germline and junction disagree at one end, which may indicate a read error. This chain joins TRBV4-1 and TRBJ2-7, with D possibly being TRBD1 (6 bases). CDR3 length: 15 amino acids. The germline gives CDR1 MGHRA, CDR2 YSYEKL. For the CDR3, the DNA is TGCGCCAGCAGCCAAGTTAATACAGGGAGCGGCGAGCGGTACTTC. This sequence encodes CASSQVNTGSGERYF.

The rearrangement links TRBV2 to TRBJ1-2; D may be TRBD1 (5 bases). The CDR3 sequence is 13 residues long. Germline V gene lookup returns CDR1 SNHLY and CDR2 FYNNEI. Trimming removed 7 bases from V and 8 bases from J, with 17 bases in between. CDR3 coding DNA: TGTGCCAGCAAGCAGGACACCGTCTCGGGCTACACCTTC. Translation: CASKQDTVSGYTF.

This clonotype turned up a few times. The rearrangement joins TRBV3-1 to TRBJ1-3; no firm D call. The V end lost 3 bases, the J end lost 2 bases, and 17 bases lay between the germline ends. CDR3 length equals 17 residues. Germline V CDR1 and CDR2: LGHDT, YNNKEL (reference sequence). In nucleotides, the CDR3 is TGTGCCAGCAGCCAGAGAACAGCAAGAGACACTGGAAACACCATATATTTT. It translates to CASSQRTARDTGNTIYF.

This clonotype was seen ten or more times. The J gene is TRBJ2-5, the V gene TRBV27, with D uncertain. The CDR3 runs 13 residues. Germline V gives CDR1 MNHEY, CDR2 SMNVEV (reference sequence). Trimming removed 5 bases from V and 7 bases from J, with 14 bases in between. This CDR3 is CASSQVSPGTQYF. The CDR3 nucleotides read TGTGCCAGCAGTCAGGTCTCCCCGGGGACCCAGTACTTC.

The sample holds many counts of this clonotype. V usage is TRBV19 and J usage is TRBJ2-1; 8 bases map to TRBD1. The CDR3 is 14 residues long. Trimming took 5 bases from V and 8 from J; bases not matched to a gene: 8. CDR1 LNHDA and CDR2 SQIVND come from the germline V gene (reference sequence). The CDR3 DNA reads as TGTGCCAGTAGTTCAGGACAGGGTTTGGATGAGCAGTTCTTC. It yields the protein CASSSGQGLDEQFF. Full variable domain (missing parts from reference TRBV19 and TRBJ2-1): DGGITQSPKYLFRKEGQNVTLSCEQNLNHDAMYWYRQDPGQGLRLIYYSQIVNDFQKGDIAEGYSVSREKKESFPLTVTSAQKNPTAFYLCASSSGQGLDEQFFGPGTRLTVL.

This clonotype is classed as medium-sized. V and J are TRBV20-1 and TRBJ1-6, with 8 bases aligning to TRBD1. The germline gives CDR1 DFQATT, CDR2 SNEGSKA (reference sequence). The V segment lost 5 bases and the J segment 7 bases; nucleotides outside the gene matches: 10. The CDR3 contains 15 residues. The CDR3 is CSAPTVQGANSPLHF. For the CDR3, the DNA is TGCAGTGCTCCAACCGTGCAGGGGGCCAATTCACCCCTCCACTTT.

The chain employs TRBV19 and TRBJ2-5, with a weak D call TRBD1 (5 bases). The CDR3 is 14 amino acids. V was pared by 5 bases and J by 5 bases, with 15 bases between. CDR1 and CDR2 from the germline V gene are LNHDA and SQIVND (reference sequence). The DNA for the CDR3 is TGTGCCAGTAGTGTCCAGGGTGGAGTGGAGACCCAGTACTTC. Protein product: CASSVQGGVETQYF.

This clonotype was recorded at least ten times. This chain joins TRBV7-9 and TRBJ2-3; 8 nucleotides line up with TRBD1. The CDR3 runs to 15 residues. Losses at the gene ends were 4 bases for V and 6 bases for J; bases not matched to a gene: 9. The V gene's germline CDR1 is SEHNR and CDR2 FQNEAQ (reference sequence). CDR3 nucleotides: TGTGCCAGCAGCTCAACCAGGGGGCAGAGCGATACGCAGTATTTT. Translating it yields CASSSTRGQSDTQYF.

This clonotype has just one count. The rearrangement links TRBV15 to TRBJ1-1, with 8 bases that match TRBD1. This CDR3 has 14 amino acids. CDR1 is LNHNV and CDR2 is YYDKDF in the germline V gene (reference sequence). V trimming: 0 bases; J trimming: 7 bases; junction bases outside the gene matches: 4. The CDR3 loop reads CATSREQGGIEAFF. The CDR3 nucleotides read TGTGCCACCAGCAGAGAACAGGGGGGGATTGAAGCTTTCTTT.

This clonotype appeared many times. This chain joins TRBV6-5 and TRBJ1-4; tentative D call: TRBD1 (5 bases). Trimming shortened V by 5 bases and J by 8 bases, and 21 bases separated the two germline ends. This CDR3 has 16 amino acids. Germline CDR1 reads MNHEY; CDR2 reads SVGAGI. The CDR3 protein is CASSGSTGRPEEKLFF. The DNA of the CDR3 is TGTGCCAGCAGTGGGTCCACGGGGCGACCGGAGGAAAAACTGTTTTTT.

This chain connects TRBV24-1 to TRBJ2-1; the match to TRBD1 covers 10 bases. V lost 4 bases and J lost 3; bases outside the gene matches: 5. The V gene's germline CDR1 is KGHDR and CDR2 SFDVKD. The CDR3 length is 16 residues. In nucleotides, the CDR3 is TGTGCCACCAGTGACCGCGGGACAGGGGACTACAATGAGCAGTTCTTC. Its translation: CATSDRGTGDYNEQFF.

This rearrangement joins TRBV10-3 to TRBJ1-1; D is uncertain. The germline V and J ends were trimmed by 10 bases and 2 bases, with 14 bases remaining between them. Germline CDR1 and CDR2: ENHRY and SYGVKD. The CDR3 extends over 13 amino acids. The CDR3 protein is CATEGRENTEAFF. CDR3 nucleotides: TGTGCCACCGAAGGTCGCGAAAACACTGAAGCTTTCTTT.

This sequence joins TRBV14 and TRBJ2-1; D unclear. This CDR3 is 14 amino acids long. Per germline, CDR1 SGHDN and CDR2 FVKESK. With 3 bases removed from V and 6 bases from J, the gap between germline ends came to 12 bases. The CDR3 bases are TGTGCCAGCAGCCATGGTCTCAGGATCAATGAGCAGTTCTTC. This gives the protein CASSHGLRINEQFF. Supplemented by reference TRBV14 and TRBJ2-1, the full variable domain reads EAGVTQFPSHSVIEKGQTVTLRCDPISGHDNLYWYRRVMGKEIKFLLHFVKESKQDESGMPNNRFLAERTGGTYSTLKVQPAELEDSGVYFCASSHGLRINEQFFGPGTRLTVL.